The 10 T cell receptor beta chains in this list originate from one sample, sequenced in a study of cytotoxic CD8 clonotypes in ibrutinib-treated CLL (dated by TCRdb to the early 2020s). This sample's time point label indicates: progressive disease on ibrutinib. The library was prepared using the immunoSEQ multiplex PCR assay. Sourced from immuneACCESS, this table was stored by TCRdb with only in-frame sequences that have V and J called. A share of the clones is absent; for the studies checked, an unresolved V gene accounts for under half, and the remainder has no known explanation. This sample gives approximately 150,000 clones in total; around nine tenths of them show up just once. Together, the top ten hold around 3.1% of the sample. Sample: PBMCs, taken at disease progression, from a patient treated with ibrutinib. The receptors originated from a human donor with chronic lymphocytic leukemia.

The rearrangement links TRBV6-6 to TRBJ2-1; 7 bases agree with TRBD1. V shed 5 bases, J shed 7 bases, and the junction held 11 bases outside the gene matches. The CDR3 spans 15 residues. CDR1 is MNHNY and CDR2 is SVGAGI in the germline V gene (reference sequence). The CDR3 DNA reads as TGTGCCAGCAGTCTCTCACCCGACAGGGCGAATGAGCAGTTCTTC. It translates to CASSLSPDRANEQFF.

The chain combines TRBV5-1 with TRBJ2-7; D may match TRBD1 or TRBD2 (5 bases each). The CDR3 has 16 residues. Germline CDR1 reads SGHRS; CDR2 reads YFSETQ. V gave up 4 bases and J gave up 4 bases, with 21 bases separating them. The CDR3 sequence is CASSPGMGVGGYEQYF. The CDR3 DNA sequence: TGCGCCAGCAGCCCGGGGATGGGGGTAGGCGGTTACGAGCAGTACTTC.

The chain carries TRBV21-1 and TRBJ2-3. TRBV21-1 is assigned pseudogene status. CDR3 length: 13 amino acids. DNA of the CDR3: TGTGCCAGCAAGCGGAAAACAGGTCCTTCTCAGTATTTT. It translates to CASKRKTGPSQYF.

The CDR3 protein is CATSRGFTGAGGTKNIQYF. CDR3 sequence (DNA): TGTGCCACCAGCAGAGGGTTTACAGGAGCCGGGGGTACCAAAAACATTCAGTACTTC. This chain links TRBV15 with TRBJ2-4; TRBD2 is a possible D gene (6 bases). This CDR3 contains 19 residues. V was clipped by 1 base and J by 2 bases, with 21 bases between them. Per the germline V gene, CDR1 is LNHNV and CDR2 is YYDKDF (reference sequence).

V gene TRBV7-9 combines with J gene TRBJ1-2; D is possibly TRBD1 (5 bases). Trimming removed 2 bases from V and 4 bases from J, with 17 bases in between. The CDR3 extends over 16 amino acids. The germline V gene has CDR1 SEHNR and CDR2 FQNEAQ (reference sequence). Here the CDR3 reads CASSLNFNRQSYGYTF. CDR3 bases: TGTGCCAGCAGCTTAAATTTTAATAGACAGAGCTATGGCTACACCTTC. Supplemented by reference TRBV7-9 and TRBJ1-2, the full variable domain reads DTGVSQNPRHKITKRGQNVTFRCDPISEHNRLYWYRQTLGQGPEFLTYFQNEAQLEKSRLLSDRFSAERPKGSFSTLEIQRTEQGDSAMYLCASSLNFNRQSYGYTFGSGTRLTVV.

The CDR3 protein is CASSRGVNYGYTF. CDR3 in DNA: TGTGCCAGCAGCCGGGGGGTGAACTATGGCTACACCTTC. The rearrangement joins TRBV11-3 to TRBJ1-2; tentatively, D is TRBD1 (5 bases). CDR1 SGHNT and CDR2 YENEEA come from the germline V gene. The germline V and J ends were trimmed by 5 bases and 2 bases, with 9 bases remaining between them. The CDR3 totals 13 residues.

The rearrangement links TRBV4-3 to TRBJ1-1; tentatively, D is TRBD1 (6 bases). Per the germline V gene, CDR1 is LGHNA and CDR2 is YSLEER. V lost 5 bases to trimming and J lost 11 bases, with 18 bases between them. The CDR3 is 13 residues long. The CDR3 here is CASSASREGVAFF. The CDR3 DNA is TGCGCCAGCAGCGCGAGCAGGGAGGGGGTCGCTTTCTTT.

This chain uses TRBV28 with TRBJ1-4, with D perhaps matching TRBD1 (5 bases). Trimming took 6 bases from V and 8 from J, leaving 13 bases between them. Germline CDR1 is MDHEN and CDR2 is SYDVKM. The CDR3 sequence is 13 residues long. CDR3: CASRGRRREKLFF. CDR3 in DNA: TGTGCCAGCAGGGGGCGGCGACGCGAAAAACTGTTTTTT.

The rearrangement joins TRBV15 to TRBJ2-7, with 7 bases aligning to TRBD1. The V gene's germline CDR1 is LNHNV and CDR2 YYDKDF (reference sequence). V was pared by 4 bases and J by 3 bases, with 6 bases of the junction left unmatched. The CDR3 contains 14 residues. The CDR3 DNA reads as TGTGCCACCAGCACACCGGGACAGTACTACGAGCAGTACTTC. Protein sequence: CATSTPGQYYEQYF.

The gene calls are TRBV7-2 and TRBJ1-3; D uncertain. V was trimmed by 1 base and J by 11 bases, leaving 18 bases between them. CDR3 length: 15 amino acids. Germline CDR1 reads SGHTA; CDR2 reads FQGNSA. CDR3 in amino acids: CASSLVALGSQSIYF. The CDR3 bases are TGTGCCAGCAGCTTAGTGGCCTTAGGATCACAATCCATATATTTT.